These T cell receptor beta chains were read from a single sample in a study of shared clonotypes between healthy human individuals. TCRdb's table, derived via immunoSEQ multiplex PCR, lists solely in-frame clones and lacks some. The sample lists roughly 1,000,000 clones, about four fifths occurring once. The sequenced sample consisted of memory CD4+ T cells from PBMCs. These receptor sequences come from a man aged 18 to 30 in good health. Some clones in this sample may be carry-over from other donors' samples. CDR3s include the opening cysteine and the closing phenylalanine or tryptophan. A D gene is named only where the DNA matches it firmly. A row's size may be missing; if present it is once, few, many or a size class.

v_call	j_call	clone_size	d_call	cdr3_aa	cdr3_nt
TRBV4-2	TRBJ2-7	.	.	CASSQGADSTYEQYF	TGTGCCAGCAGCCAAGGGGCAGACAGTACCTACGAGCAGTACTTC
TRBV30	TRBJ1-2	.	.	CAWNLQGAYTF	TGTGCCTGGAACCTACAGGGTGCCTACACCTTC
TRBV19	TRBJ1-1	.	.	CASSLRRRPNTEAFF	TGTGCCAGTAGTCTACGACGGAGGCCGAACACTGAAGCTTTCTTT
TRBV7-3	TRBJ2-7	.	.	CASSPQGSGYYEQYF	TGTGCCAGCAGCCCCCAGGGGTCTGGCTACTACGAGCAGTACTTC
TRBV28	TRBJ2-7	.	TRBD1	CASSPGTVPEQYF	TGTGCCAGCAGTCCGGGGACAGTGCCCGAGCAGTACTTC
TRBV4-1	TRBJ1-4	few	.	CASSQAAGLGEKLFF	TGCGCCAGCAGCCAAGCAGCGGGGCTGGGTGAAAAACTGTTTTTT
TRBV6-1	TRBJ1-5	.	TRBD1	CASLGARGHQPQHF	TGTGCCAGCCTCGGAGCCAGGGGGCATCAGCCCCAGCATTTT
TRBV4-1	TRBJ2-7	once	TRBD2	CASSRGLAGGREQYF	TGCGCCAGCAGCCGGGGACTAGCGGGAGGGAGAGAGCAGTACTTC
TRBV28	TRBJ1-3	.	.	CASSRTRSSGNTIYF	TGTGCCAGCAGCCGTACACGGAGCTCTGGAAACACCATATATTTT
TRBV6-1	TRBJ2-7	.	.	CASSEAITGYEQYF	TGTGCCAGCAGTGAAGCGATTACGGGGTACGAGCAGTACTTC
TRBV7-3	TRBJ2-1	once	.	CASRFGRLNEQFF	TGTGCCAGCAGGTTTGGAAGACTCAATGAGCAGTTCTTC
TRBV18	TRBJ2-1	.	.	CASSQGQHNEQFF	TGTGCCAGCTCACAAGGGCAGCATAATGAGCAGTTCTTC
TRBV5-4	TRBJ2-5	many	.	CASSQPFETQYF	TGTGCCAGCAGCCAGCCGTTCGAGACCCAGTACTTC
TRBV29-1	TRBJ2-5	.	.	CSVEGLGTQYF	TGCAGCGTTGAAGGCCTGGGGACCCAGTACTTC
TRBV11-2	TRBJ2-5	.	TRBD1	CASSSPTGGMETQYF	TGTGCCAGCAGCTCTCCGACAGGGGGCATGGAGACCCAGTACTTC
TRBV29-1	TRBJ2-2	.	.	CSAGTTNTGELFF	TGCAGCGCCGGGACAACGAACACCGGGGAGCTGTTTTTT
TRBV28	TRBJ1-2	.	.	CASSLLSSGYTF	TGTGCCAGCAGTTTATTATCTAGTGGCTACACCTTC
TRBV7-2	TRBJ2-7	.	.	CASSLGPGHTYEQYF	TGTGCCAGCAGCTTAGGTCCGGGACACACCTACGAGCAGTACTTC
TRBV2	TRBJ2-4	many	TRBD2	CASSEREGLAKNIQYF	TGTGCCAGCAGTGAAAGGGAGGGTCTAGCCAAAAACATTCAGTACTTC
TRBV18	TRBJ2-1	.	.	CASSPMQGNEQFF	TGTGCCAGCTCACCAATGCAGGGGAATGAGCAGTTCTTC
TRBV5-1	TRBJ2-3	.	TRBD2	CASSLALAAYTDTQYF	TGCGCCAGCAGCTTGGCACTAGCGGCTTACACAGATACGCAGTATTTT
TRBV5-4	TRBJ2-5	.	TRBD1	CASSLAQGVRETQYF	TGTGCCAGCAGCTTGGCCCAGGGGGTAAGAGAGACCCAGTACTTC
TRBV28	TRBJ2-1	once	.	CASSLRRNEQFF	TGTGCCAGCAGTCTGAGAAGGAATGAGCAGTTCTTC
TRBV18	TRBJ1-2	.	.	CASSPDGTYGYTF	TGTGCCAGCTCACCCGACGGTACCTATGGCTACACCTTC
TRBV27	TRBJ2-3	.	TRBD1	CASSFRTGKDTQYF	TGTGCCAGCAGTTTTCGGACAGGGAAAGATACGCAGTATTTT
TRBV5-1	TRBJ2-7	.	TRBD1	CASTGAYEQYF	TGCGCCAGTACAGGGGCCTACGAGCAGTACTTC
TRBV28	TRBJ1-2	.	.	CASRFPAFRVGAGYTF	TGTGCCAGCCGTTTCCCGGCCTTCAGGGTAGGTGCAGGCTACACCTTC
TRBV11-2	TRBJ2-1	.	TRBD2	CASSLGLAEYNEQFF	TGTGCCAGCAGCTTAGGACTAGCGGAGTACAATGAGCAGTTCTTC
TRBV28	TRBJ1-5	once	.	CASSQGRAGSGWGQPQHF	TGTGCCAGCTCCCAAGGACGAGCAGGCAGTGGTTGGGGGCAGCCCCAGCATTTT
TRBV10-3	TRBJ1-2	.	.	CAISGQRYGYTF	TGTGCCATCAGCGGACAGCGCTATGGCTACACCTTC
TRBV5-4	TRBJ2-7	.	.	CASRGRGRSYEQYF	TGTGCCAGCAGAGGCAGGGGTAGATCCTACGAGCAGTACTTC
TRBV15	TRBJ1-2	once	.	CATSRGPDGYYGYTF	TGTGCCACCAGCAGAGGGCCGGACGGCTACTATGGCTACACCTTC
TRBV18	TRBJ2-7	.	TRBD2	CASSPRKRESNEQYF	TGTGCCAGCTCACCACGAAAGCGGGAGAGTAACGAGCAGTACTTC
TRBV5-4	TRBJ2-5	.	TRBD1	CASSRGRIEETQYF	TGTGCCAGCAGTAGGGGGCGCATCGAGGAGACCCAGTACTTC
TRBV25-1	TRBJ2-7	.	.	CATDSSYEQYF	TGTGCCACCGATTCAAGCTACGAGCAGTACTTC
TRBV5-1	TRBJ2-3	.	TRBD1	CASSLGAGGSGTDTQYF	TGCGCCAGCAGCTTGGGAGCAGGGGGCAGTGGGACAGATACGCAGTATTTT
TRBV7-3	TRBJ2-1	once	.	CASSLLGGNEQFF	TGTGCCAGCAGCTTACTCGGGGGCAATGAGCAGTTCTTC
TRBV5-6	TRBJ2-7	.	.	CASSLTSGNWDEQYF	TGTGCCAGCAGCTTGACTAGTGGGAATTGGGACGAGCAGTACTTC
TRBV28	TRBJ1-5	.	.	CASRPGRLGVSNQPQHF	TGTGCCAGCAGACCAGGGAGGCTGGGGGTAAGCAATCAGCCCCAGCATTTT
TRBV30	TRBJ2-5	.	TRBD1	CACEPTGAGETQYF	TGTGCCTGTGAGCCAACAGGGGCCGGGGAGACCCAGTACTTC
TRBV5-1	TRBJ1-1	.	TRBD1	CASSSRQGLKAFF	TGCGCCAGCAGCTCGCGACAGGGTCTAAAAGCTTTCTTT
TRBV15	TRBJ1-2	.	.	CATSRDVGAGYTF	TGTGCCACCAGCAGAGATGTGGGGGCGGGCTACACCTTC
TRBV7-3	TRBJ2-5	.	.	CASSPGAQETQYF	TGTGCCAGCAGCCCAGGAGCTCAAGAGACCCAGTACTTC
TRBV28	TRBJ2-7	few	TRBD1	CASSLSLSWDRGAYEQYF	TGTGCCAGCAGTTTATCTTTGTCGTGGGACAGGGGGGCCTACGAGCAGTACTTC
TRBV11-2	TRBJ2-7	.	.	CASSLDIGVSEQYF	TGTGCCAGCAGCTTAGATATAGGAGTCTCCGAGCAGTACTTC
TRBV28	TRBJ1-2	.	.	CASSWTGSGYTF	TGTGCCAGCAGTTGGACCGGGAGTGGGTACACCTTC
TRBV6-1	TRBJ2-5	.	TRBD2	CASSEHGGGRVSKTQYF	TGTGCCAGCAGTGAACACGGAGGCGGGAGGGTTAGCAAGACCCAGTACTTC
TRBV6-6	TRBJ2-3	.	TRBD1	CASSYDRTGMDTQYF	TGTGCCAGCAGTTACGACAGGACAGGGATGGATACGCAGTATTTT
TRBV6-5	TRBJ1-1	.	.	CASSYSPGNTEAFF	TGTGCCAGCAGTTACAGTCCAGGGAACACTGAAGCTTTCTTT
TRBV7-2	TRBJ2-5	.	.	CASSARVADEETQYF	TGTGCCAGCAGCGCAAGGGTGGCGGATGAAGAGACCCAGTACTTC
TRBV4-2	TRBJ1-1	.	TRBD1	CASSQGDSLNTEAFF	TGTGCCAGCAGCCAGGGGGACAGTTTGAACACTGAAGCTTTCTTT
TRBV19	TRBJ2-7	few	TRBD2	CASSMSGSYSYEQYF	TGTGCCAGTAGTATGAGCGGGAGTTACTCCTACGAGCAGTACTTC